Shown below are 13 T cell receptor beta chains from a single sample sequenced in a study of CD8 T cells in Susac syndrome (dated by TCRdb to 2018 to 2020). The protocol used for the library was the immunoSEQ multiplex PCR assay. RNA was extracted using the RNeasy kit, and roughly 0.45 to 1 microgram was reverse transcribed with random hexamers. TCRdb reprocessing: public reads trimmed at Q25 with fastp, clones called with MiXCR, in-frame beta chains kept. Every entry covers one CDR3 protein and lists the most common genes and DNA from its rows. The sample table records about 22,000 distinct CDR3 sequences; 90% to 95% of these occur just once. Of the sample, approximately 0.25% falls within the top ten clones. The sequencing input was CD8+ T cells from PBMCs. The receptor set was obtained from a human donor in good health.

This chain links TRBV9 with TRBJ2-1, with TRBD2 as a possible D gene (6 bases). The germline V gene has CDR1 SGDLS and CDR2 YYNGEE. This CDR3 is built from 15 residues. V lost 0 bases and J 3 bases, leaving 10 bases between the germline ends. The CDR3 region is CASSVDGGIYNEQFF. The CDR3 DNA is TGTGCCAGCAGCGTAGACGGAGGGATCTACAATGAGCAGTTCTTC.

V gene TRBV6-4 combines with J gene TRBJ2-7; a possible D gene is TRBD1 (5 bases). With 3 bases removed from V and 10 bases from J, the gap between germline ends came to 10 bases. Germline CDR1 is MRHNA and CDR2 is SNTAGT. This CDR3 region has 11 residues. CDR3 loop: CASSEGADQYF. In nucleotides, the CDR3 is TGTGCCAGCAGTGAAGGGGCAGATCAGTACTTC.

The chain combines TRBV12-3 or TRBV12-4 with TRBJ1-4, with D tentatively TRBD1 (5 bases). The CDR3 loop spans 15 amino acids. The germline V and J ends were trimmed by 3 bases and 7 bases, with 15 bases remaining between them. CDR3 DNA: TGTGCCAGCAGTTTTTGGCAGGGCCTGGGTGAAAAACTGTTTTTT. This encodes CASSFWQGLGEKLFF.

The V and J genes are TRBV7-9 and TRBJ1-2; possibly TRBD1 for D (6 bases). Germline V lookup: CDR1 SEHNR, CDR2 FQNEAQ (reference sequence). The CDR3 totals 15 residues. V was clipped by 5 bases and J by 0 bases, with 13 bases between them. CDR3 residues: CASSPGQTANYGYTF. CDR3 sequence (DNA): TGTGCCAGCAGCCCAGGACAGACCGCTAACTATGGCTACACCTTC.

V is TRBV19 and J is TRBJ1-5; the D is unclear. V was cut by 6 bases and J by 0 bases, with 6 bases left in between. This CDR3 region has 13 residues. Germline V gene sequence: CDR1 LNHDA, CDR2 SQIVND (reference sequence). For the CDR3, the DNA is TGTGCCAGTAGGGCAGATAGCAATCAGCCCCAGCATTTT. The encoded protein is CASRADSNQPQHF.

This clonotype showed up just once. This rearrangement joins TRBV6-2 or TRBV6-3 to TRBJ1-1; D remains ambiguous. Trimming removed 7 bases from V and 6 bases from J, with 27 bases in between. Germline V gene lookup returns CDR1 MNHEY and CDR2 SVGEGT. The CDR3 length is 17 residues. CDR3 DNA: TGTGCCAGCACTGATTGGGCCCGGTGGGTGGATAAAGCTGAAGCTTTCTTT. Translating gives CASTDWARWVDKAEAFF.

The chain uses TRBV28 and TRBJ1-5, with a weak D call TRBD1 (5 bases). The CDR3 contains 14 residues. Trimming cost V 2 bases and J 2 bases, with 7 bases left between them. Germline V gene lookup returns CDR1 MDHEN and CDR2 SYDVKM. The CDR3 region has the DNA TGTGCCAGCAGTTTAGGGGCAGGCAATCAGCCCCAGCATTTT. Translated, it gives CASSLGAGNQPQHF.

J is TRBJ1-1 and V is TRBV11-2; TRBD1 agrees at 11 bases. The CDR3 totals 17 residues. Per germline, CDR1 SGHAT and CDR2 FQNNGV. V lost 4 bases and J lost 3; bases outside the gene matches: 10. The chain's CDR3 is CASSSLDRGLRYTEAFF. CDR3 nucleotide sequence: TGTGCCAGCAGCTCCCTGGACAGGGGGCTACGGTACACTGAAGCTTTCTTT.

The chain has TRBV4-3 and TRBJ2-7; TRBD1 matches 10 bases. The CDR3 has 15 amino acids. The V gene end was trimmed by 5 bases and the J gene end by 2 bases; junction bases not matched to a gene: 6. Germline V gene data show CDR1 as LGHNA and CDR2 as YSLEER. The CDR3 DNA reads TGCGCCAGCAGCTTCGGACAGGGGGGGACCTACGAGCAGTACTTC. It codes for CASSFGQGGTYEQYF.

This rearrangement joins TRBV7-2 to TRBJ2-1; D is possibly TRBD2 (5 bases). CDR1 and CDR2 from the germline V gene are SGHTA and FQGNSA. The CDR3 length is 15 residues. V shed 5 bases and J shed 0 bases, with 11 bases lying between them. This CDR3 reads CASSPLASSYNEQFF. In DNA, the CDR3 is TGTGCCAGCAGCCCTCTAGCTAGCTCCTACAATGAGCAGTTCTTC.

The genes are TRBV5-6 and TRBJ2-7; perhaps TRBD2 as D (5 bases). V was trimmed by 4 bases and J by 2 bases, leaving 13 bases between them. Germline CDR1 is SGHDT and CDR2 is YYEEEE. CDR3 size: 14 residues. The chain's CDR3 is CASSPPGLPYEQYF. DNA for the CDR3: TGTGCCAGCAGCCCTCCGGGGTTACCCTACGAGCAGTACTTC. The whole variable domain, filled in from reference TRBV5-6 and TRBJ2-7, reads DAGVTQSPTHLIKTRGQQVTLRCSPKSGHDTVSWYQQALGQGPQFIFQYYEEEERQRGNFPDRFSGHQFPNYSSELNVNALLLGDSALYLCASSPPGLPYEQYFGPGTRLTVT.

The genes are TRBV9 and TRBJ2-7; 8 bases map to TRBD1. Germline V gene data show CDR1 as SGDLS and CDR2 as YYNGEE. CDR3 length: 14 residues. Losses at the gene ends were 4 bases for V and 0 bases for J; bases not matched to a gene: 3. Here the CDR3 reads CASSMTGDSYEQYF. The CDR3 DNA is TGTGCCAGCAGCATGACAGGGGACTCCTACGAGCAGTACTTC.

This rearrangement joins TRBV19 to TRBJ1-6, with 7 nucleotides matching TRBD1. The CDR3 loop spans 14 amino acids. After removal of 6 bases from V and 5 bases from J, the junction contained 4 bases not matched to a gene. The germline V gene has CDR1 LNHDA and CDR2 SQIVND (reference sequence). The CDR3 protein is CASSSGGNNSPLHF. The CDR3 DNA follows: TGTGCCAGTAGCTCAGGGGGGAATAATTCACCCCTCCACTTT.